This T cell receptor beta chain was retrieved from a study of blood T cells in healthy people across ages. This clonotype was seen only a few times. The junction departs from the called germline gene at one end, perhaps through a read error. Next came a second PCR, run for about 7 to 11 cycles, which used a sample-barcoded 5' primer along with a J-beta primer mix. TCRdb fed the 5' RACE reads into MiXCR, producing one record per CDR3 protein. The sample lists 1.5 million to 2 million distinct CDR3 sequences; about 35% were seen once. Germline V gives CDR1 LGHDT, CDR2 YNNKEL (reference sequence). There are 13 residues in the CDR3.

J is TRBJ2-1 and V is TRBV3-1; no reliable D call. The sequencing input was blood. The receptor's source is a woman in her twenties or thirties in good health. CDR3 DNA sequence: TGTGCCAGCGGCCAAGAGTCCTTCAATGAGCAGTTCTTC. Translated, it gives CASGQESFNEQFF.